This T cell receptor beta chain was identified during a study of CD8 T cells in ankylosing spondylitis (dated by TCRdb to 2015 to 2018). Background for the entire study: The study profiled T cell receptor beta repertoires in healthy donors and ankylosing spondylitis patients to find disease-linked TCR variants. The full study cohort was made up of roughly 25 ankylosing spondylitis patients and around 100 healthy donors. Samples of peripheral blood were taken, and for ankylosing spondylitis patients, synovial fluid was collected as well.

Deletion took 4 bases off V and 3 bases off J, with a span of 13 bases between the germline ends. Reading the germline V gene gives CDR1 SGHDT and CDR2 YYEEEE. Spanning cysteine to phenylalanine, the CDR3 consists of 14 amino acids. Just CDR3 DNA is preserved here, 42 bases in frame from base 1. Sequencing was carried out with an Illumina HiSeq 2500. Quantitative 5'-RACE with molecular barcodes was used to prepare TCR beta libraries. Per the source publication's procedure: To identify disease-linked TCR variants, a new computational method was used, one built on a probabilistic model of VDJ rearrangement. The public reads were run again by TCRdb, first through fastp at Q25 and then through MiXCR, and only productive beta chains were kept. Records with the same CDR3 protein are collapsed into one entry carrying the most frequent genes and DNA. None of the V and J calls come from the authors' own analysis; TCRdb made them. This sample is represented by about 540,000 distinct CDR3 sequences; over 9.5% of them were singletons. The ten top clones hold under 7.5% of the sample.

The paper's findings and limits, for the study overall: Some of the motif variants had been reported before in the synovial fluid and blood of reactive arthritis patients, a finding that suggests common disease-initiation mechanisms. The disease-linked clones were reported as significantly enriched in matched synovial fluid samples from ankylosing spondylitis patients. A TCR beta motif made up of under ten highly homologous amino acid variants appeared to be characteristic of blood from ankylosing spondylitis patients. A CD8+ phenotype was shown by the disease-linked clones, which were found at relatively low frequencies in peripheral blood.

This clonotype showed up just a few times. What antigen it recognizes has not been identified. Base qualities are not provided; no much larger clone lies one nucleotide away. The chain uses TRBV5-6 and TRBJ1-1; a weak D assignment points to TRBD1 (6 bases agree). Sequencing input: blood, either unsorted or a sorted T cell fraction (not recorded which). The TCR sequence derives from a male donor with ankylosing spondylitis. The CDR3 has the sequence CASSLPDRYTEAFF. The DNA sequence is as follows: TGTGCCAGCAGCCTACCGGACAGATACACTGAAGCTTTCTTT. Where the CDR3 stops, the reference TRBV5-6 and TRBJ1-1 genes take over; the full variable domain is DAGVTQSPTHLIKTRGQQVTLRCSPKSGHDTVSWYQQALGQGPQFIFQYYEEEERQRGNFPDRFSGHQFPNYSSELNVNALLLGDSALYLCASSLPDRYTEAFFGQGTRLTVV.